These T cell receptor beta chains were read from a single sample in a study of blood T cell repertoires in COVID-19. Clones were read by immunoSEQ multiplex PCR, and TCRdb kept only the in-frame ones, dropping some. The sample has 350,000 to 400,000 clones; approximately 89% are singletons. Sequenced sample: PBMCs or T cells enriched from blood (not recorded which). These receptors were taken from a man aged 35 to 55 in a cohort exposed to, infected with or recovered from COVID-19 (not recorded which). Both conserved end residues are part of each CDR3. A D gene is named only where the DNA matches it firmly. For some rows the clone size is stated as once, few or many, or as a class when expanded; others skip it.

j_gene: TRBJ1-5
d_gene: TRBD1
abundance: once
v_gene: TRBV27
CDR3nt: TGTGCCAGCAGTTTATCGGGACAGACTGCCCAGCATTTT
CDR3aa: CASSLSGQTAQHF

j_gene: TRBJ2-5
d_gene: TRBD1
abundance: NA
v_gene: TRBV19
CDR3nt: TGTGCCAGTAGTGACGGACAGGGGGAAGTGGAGACCCAGTACTTC
CDR3aa: CASSDGQGEVETQYF

j_gene: TRBJ2-1
d_gene: TRBD2
abundance: once
v_gene: TRBV5-1
CDR3nt: TGCGCCAGCAGCACCGGACTAGCGGGAGGGTCGGGTGAGCAGTTCTTC
CDR3aa: CASSTGLAGGSGEQFF

j_gene: TRBJ1-2
d_gene: TRBD1
abundance: NA
v_gene: TRBV7-6
CDR3nt: TGTGCCAGCAGCCCTACAGGGGGCTCTCACTATGGCTACACCTTC
CDR3aa: CASSPTGGSHYGYTF

j_gene: TRBJ2-7
d_gene: TRBD2
abundance: once
v_gene: TRBV18
CDR3nt: TGTGCCAGCTCACCACGGGCTAGCGGGCTTTTTCCTGCGTACTACGAGCAGTACTTC
CDR3aa: CASSPRASGLFPAYYEQYF

j_gene: TRBJ2-3
d_gene: TRBD2
abundance: NA
v_gene: TRBV12-5
CDR3nt: TGTGCTAGTGGTGTCGGACTAGCGGGAGGTACAGATACGCAGTATTTT
CDR3aa: CASGVGLAGGTDTQYF

j_gene: TRBJ2-3
d_gene: TRBD2
abundance: few
v_gene: TRBV7-8
CDR3nt: TGTGCCAGCAGCTCCGGGACTAGTGCTCATCCGACAGATACGCAGTATTTT
CDR3aa: CASSSGTSAHPTDTQYF

j_gene: TRBJ1-1
d_gene: NA
abundance: NA
v_gene: TRBV28
CDR3nt: TGTGCCAGCAGTTTATTTACAGGGTTCTCTGAAGCTTTCTTT
CDR3aa: CASSLFTGFSEAFF

j_gene: TRBJ2-3
d_gene: NA
abundance: NA
v_gene: TRBV29-1
CDR3nt: TGCAGCGTTGAATTCGGGTCAGCCAGAGGGGATACGCAGTATTTT
CDR3aa: CSVEFGSARGDTQYF

j_gene: TRBJ1-2
d_gene: TRBD1
abundance: NA
v_gene: TRBV10-2
CDR3nt: TGCGCCAGCAATACCGGACAGGGATTAACGTATGGCTACACCTTC
CDR3aa: CASNTGQGLTYGYTF

j_gene: TRBJ1-6
d_gene: NA
abundance: NA
v_gene: TRBV6-5
CDR3nt: TGTGCCAGCAACGTGGAGGCGCTCTATAATTCACCCCTCCACTTT
CDR3aa: CASNVEALYNSPLHF

j_gene: TRBJ1-1
d_gene: TRBD1
abundance: NA
v_gene: TRBV7-3
CDR3nt: TGTGCCAGCAGCCCGGGACAGGGCGTTAACACTGAAGCTTTCTTT
CDR3aa: CASSPGQGVNTEAFF

j_gene: TRBJ1-5
d_gene: TRBD1
abundance: NA
v_gene: TRBV5-8
CDR3nt: TGTGCCAGCAGCTTGGTTACAGGGGGTCAGCCCCAGCATTTT
CDR3aa: CASSLVTGGQPQHF

j_gene: TRBJ2-2
d_gene: TRBD2
abundance: NA
v_gene: TRBV7-2
CDR3nt: TGTGCCAGCAGCTTAGTAGCGGGAGGGGGGACCGGGGAGCTGTTTTTT
CDR3aa: CASSLVAGGGTGELFF

j_gene: TRBJ1-5
d_gene: TRBD1
abundance: NA
v_gene: TRBV5-6
CDR3nt: TGTGCCAGCAGCTCGACAGGGGCTCCAAATCAGCCCCAGCATTTT
CDR3aa: CASSSTGAPNQPQHF

j_gene: TRBJ1-3
d_gene: NA
abundance: NA
v_gene: TRBV28
CDR3nt: TGTGCCAGCTCGAGGGACTTCGGTTCTGGAAACACCATATATTTT
CDR3aa: CASSRDFGSGNTIYF

j_gene: TRBJ2-2
d_gene: TRBD1
abundance: NA
v_gene: TRBV18
CDR3nt: TGTGCCAGCTCAACAGGGGCCGGGGAGCTGTTTTTT
CDR3aa: CASSTGAGELFF

j_gene: TRBJ1-4
d_gene: TRBD1
abundance: NA
v_gene: TRBV28
CDR3nt: TGTGCCAGCAGCCCGGGACAGCATAATGAAAAACTGTTTTTT
CDR3aa: CASSPGQHNEKLFF

j_gene: TRBJ1-5
d_gene: NA
abundance: NA
v_gene: TRBV28
CDR3nt: TGTGCCAGCAATCAGGACAGAAATCAGCCCCAGCATTTT
CDR3aa: CASNQDRNQPQHF

j_gene: TRBJ2-6
d_gene: TRBD1
abundance: NA
v_gene: TRBV30
CDR3nt: TGTGCCTGGAGTGCTACAGGGGCCCTGACTTTC
CDR3aa: CAWSATGALTF

j_gene: TRBJ2-7
d_gene: NA
abundance: many
v_gene: TRBV6-5
CDR3nt: TGTGCCAGCAGTTCTCGGTACGAGCAGTACTTC
CDR3aa: CASSSRYEQYF

j_gene: TRBJ2-1
d_gene: NA
abundance: NA
v_gene: TRBV27
CDR3nt: TGTGCCAGCAGGTGGACAGCCTACAATGAGCAGTTCTTC
CDR3aa: CASRWTAYNEQFF

j_gene: TRBJ2-1
d_gene: NA
abundance: NA
v_gene: TRBV15
CDR3nt: TGTGCCACCAGCAGAGGGCCCCGGGGTTCAAGGAATGAGCAGTTCTTC
CDR3aa: CATSRGPRGSRNEQFF

j_gene: TRBJ1-5
d_gene: TRBD1
abundance: NA
v_gene: TRBV5-6
CDR3nt: TGTGCCAGCAGCTTGCAGGACAGGAGTCTACAGCCCCAGCATTTT
CDR3aa: CASSLQDRSLQPQHF

j_gene: TRBJ1-2
d_gene: TRBD1
abundance: NA
v_gene: TRBV6-5
CDR3nt: TGTGCCAGCAGACGACAGGGGGCTGACGGCTACACCTTC
CDR3aa: CASRRQGADGYTF

j_gene: TRBJ1-6
d_gene: NA
abundance: NA
v_gene: TRBV5-6
CDR3nt: TGTGCCAGCTTCGATCGGGGGAACCATAATTCACCCCTCCACTTT
CDR3aa: CASFDRGNHNSPLHF

j_gene: TRBJ1-3
d_gene: NA
abundance: NA
v_gene: TRBV5-1
CDR3nt: TGCGCCAGCAGCTACGGACAGCTTGGTAGCTCTGGAAACACCATATATTTT
CDR3aa: CASSYGQLGSSGNTIYF

j_gene: TRBJ2-2
d_gene: NA
abundance: NA
v_gene: TRBV7-9
CDR3nt: TGTGCCAGCAGCAATGCAGCGGGACACGGGGAGCTGTTTTTT
CDR3aa: CASSNAAGHGELFF

j_gene: TRBJ2-7
d_gene: NA
abundance: once
v_gene: TRBV5-1
CDR3nt: TGCGCCAGCAGCTCCCGGTCGTCCGACGAGCAGTACTTC
CDR3aa: CASSSRSSDEQYF

j_gene: TRBJ1-5
d_gene: NA
abundance: NA
v_gene: TRBV19
CDR3nt: TGTGCCAGTAGTGGGGGGGCGGGTGGCAATCAGCCCCAGCATTTT
CDR3aa: CASSGGAGGNQPQHF

j_gene: TRBJ2-1
d_gene: NA
abundance: NA
v_gene: TRBV30
CDR3nt: TGTGCCTGGAGTTACGAGAGCTCCTACAATGAGCAGTTCTTC
CDR3aa: CAWSYESSYNEQFF

j_gene: TRBJ2-7
d_gene: TRBD2
abundance: NA
v_gene: TRBV6-2/TRBV6-3
CDR3nt: TGTGCCAGCAGTTATGGAGCGGGAGGGACCTACGAGCAGTACTTC
CDR3aa: CASSYGAGGTYEQYF